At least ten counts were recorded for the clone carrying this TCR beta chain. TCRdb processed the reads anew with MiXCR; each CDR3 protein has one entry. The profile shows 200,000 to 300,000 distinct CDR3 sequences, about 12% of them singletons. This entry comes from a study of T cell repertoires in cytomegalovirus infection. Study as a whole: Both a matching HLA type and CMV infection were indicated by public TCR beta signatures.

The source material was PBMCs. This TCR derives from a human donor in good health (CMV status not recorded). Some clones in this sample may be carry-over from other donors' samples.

This CDR3 reads CASRVPGLAGSYEQYF. The DNA for the CDR3 is TGTGCCAGCAGAGTTCCGGGACTAGCAGGATCCTACGAGCAGTACTTC. J is TRBJ2-7 and V is TRBV28; 9 bases agree with TRBD2. The CDR3 sequence is 16 residues long. Germline loops: CDR1 MDHEN, CDR2 SYDVKM. After removal of 6 bases from V and 1 base from J, the junction contained 10 bases not matched to a gene.